These 4 T cell receptor beta chains originate from one sample sequenced in a study of persistence of HIV-infected CD4 T cells. This was the immunoSEQ version 4 assay in survey mode. The protocol was immunoSEQ multiplex PCR, while the TCRdb copy is restricted to in-frame clones and leaves out a portion. This sample has about 64,000 clones, with about 69% found just once. Cells were stimulated with overlapping HIV-1 Gag 15-mer peptides. Sorted nonresponding memory CD4+ T cells were CD40L-negative, CD69-negative, CD45RO-high. Their antigens remain unidentified. The sample was CD4+ T cells sorted from PBMCs after roughly 18-hour stimulation, taken from a patient who received antiretroviral therapy. The receptor source for this set is an adult man with HIV who was CMV-seropositive.

The chain links TRBV9 to TRBJ2-6, with TRBD1 matching 8 bases. Trimming removed 6 bases from V and 0 bases from J; junction bases left unmatched: 8. The CDR3 runs to 17 residues. Per the germline V gene, CDR1 is SGDLS and CDR2 is YYNGEE. CDR3 nucleotide sequence: TGTGCCAGCACCAAACAGGGGGTAGGCTCTGGGGCCAACGTCCTGACTTTC. This encodes CASTKQGVGSGANVLTF.

CDR3 sequence: CASSELRGGEAFF. The DNA of the CDR3 is TGTGCCAGCAGTGAACTCCGAGGGGGGGAAGCTTTCTTT. The J gene is TRBJ1-1, the V gene TRBV6-1, with D perhaps matching TRBD1 (6 bases). CDR3 length: 13 residues. V was shortened by 2 bases and J by 8 bases, with 12 bases between the two germline ends. Per the germline V gene, CDR1 is MNHNS and CDR2 is SASEGT.

As to this clone: This same CDR3 is encoded by further DNA sequences in the sample. The rearrangement uses TRBV15 and TRBJ2-7; D possibly corresponds to TRBD2 (5 bases). V dropped 3 bases and J dropped 0 bases, with 9 bases sitting between them. There are 14 residues in the CDR3. Germline assignment: CDR1 LNHNV and CDR2 YYDKDF (reference sequence). The CDR3: CATSRRASSYEQYF. The CDR3 region has the DNA TGTGCCACCAGCAGGAGGGCGTCCTCCTACGAGCAGTACTTC.

The rearrangement uses TRBV10-3 and TRBJ1-3, with a tentative D call TRBD1 (5 bases). The CDR3 extends over 14 amino acids. CDR1 and CDR2 from the germline V gene are ENHRY and SYGVKD. The ends were cut back, 10 bases at V and 0 bases at J, with 13 bases in the middle. The CDR3 loop is CATLDSSSGNTIYF. The CDR3 DNA is TGTGCCACCCTAGACAGCAGCTCTGGAAACACCATATATTTT.